The source of this T cell receptor (beta chain) is a study of cytomegalovirus exposure and HLA in healthy donors. Study information: For the approximately 410 genotyped donors, 81% fell within the Caucasian-associated ancestry cluster.

It was with 60 Vbeta and 13 Jbeta primers that the PCR ran. In the study's own analysis: An analysis that came later counted roughly 87 million unique TCR beta chains, approximately 10 million shared. The method was immunoSEQ multiplex PCR; TCRdb's version includes in-frame clones alone and lacks a portion of them. The V and J calls and clone size are taken from that table; D and trimming were inferred from the DNA. The data hold fewer than 180,000 clones, with more than 75% observed a single time. The study, taken as a whole, reports: Reported findings show TCR beta sequences accurately forecast HLA-A and HLA-B alleles in most subjects. According to the study, 160 or so TCR beta chains were cytomegalovirus-associated.

A note on this clone: The target antigen is unknown.

The CDR3 is 14 residues long. After removal of 6 bases from V and 2 bases from J, the junction contained 8 bases not matched to a gene. From germline, CDR1 is SQVTM and CDR2 ANQGSEA. The sample comprised PBMCs. The sequence derives from a human donor in good health. The chain combines TRBV29-1 with TRBJ1-1; TRBD1 aligns across 8 bases. In DNA form, the CDR3 reads TGCAGCGTCGGACAGGGAGGGAGAAACACTGAAGCTTTCTTT. This sequence encodes CSVGQGGRNTEAFF.